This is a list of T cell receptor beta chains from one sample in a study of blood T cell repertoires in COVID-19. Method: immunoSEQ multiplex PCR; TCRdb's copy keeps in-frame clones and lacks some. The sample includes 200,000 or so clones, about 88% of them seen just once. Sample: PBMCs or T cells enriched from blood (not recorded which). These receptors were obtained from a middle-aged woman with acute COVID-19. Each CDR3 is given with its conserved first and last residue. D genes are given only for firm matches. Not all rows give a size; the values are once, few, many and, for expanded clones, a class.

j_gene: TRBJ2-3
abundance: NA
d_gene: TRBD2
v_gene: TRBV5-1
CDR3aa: CASSLRPSGRIGPDTQYF
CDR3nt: TGCGCCAGCAGCTTGAGGCCTAGCGGGAGGATAGGTCCAGATACGCAGTATTTT

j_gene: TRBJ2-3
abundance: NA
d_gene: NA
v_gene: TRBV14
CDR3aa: CASSPTRDTQYF
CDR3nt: TGTGCCAGCAGCCCTACCCGGGATACGCAGTATTTT

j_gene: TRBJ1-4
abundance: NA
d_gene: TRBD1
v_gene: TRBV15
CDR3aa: CATSRDRGREKLFF
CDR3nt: TGTGCCACCAGCAGGGACAGGGGGCGGGAAAAACTGTTTTTT

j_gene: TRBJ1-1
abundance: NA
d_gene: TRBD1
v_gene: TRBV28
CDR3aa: CASSLRQGAGAFF
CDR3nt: TGTGCCAGCAGTTTAAGACAGGGGGCCGGAGCTTTCTTT

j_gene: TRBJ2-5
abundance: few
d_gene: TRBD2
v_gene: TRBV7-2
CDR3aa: CASSFLSGRTQETQYF
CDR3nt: TGTGCCAGCAGCTTCCTAAGCGGGAGGACTCAAGAGACCCAGTACTTC

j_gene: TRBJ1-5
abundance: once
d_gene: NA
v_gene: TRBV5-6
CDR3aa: CASRARDTNQPQHF
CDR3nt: TGTGCCAGCAGGGCTCGGGATACCAATCAGCCCCAGCATTTT

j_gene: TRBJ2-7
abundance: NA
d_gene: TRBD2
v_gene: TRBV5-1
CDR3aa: CASSLERDYYEQYF
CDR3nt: TGCGCCAGCAGCTTGGAGAGGGACTACTACGAGCAGTACTTC

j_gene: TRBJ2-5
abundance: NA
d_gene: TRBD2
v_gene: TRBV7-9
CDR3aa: CASSPLAGEGQETQYF
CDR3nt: TGTGCCAGCAGCCCCCTAGCGGGAGAGGGCCAAGAGACCCAGTACTTC

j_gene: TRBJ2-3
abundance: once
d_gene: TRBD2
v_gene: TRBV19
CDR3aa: CASSIGGRLDTQYF
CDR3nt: TGTGCCAGTAGTATCGGCGGGAGGCTAGATACGCAGTATTTT

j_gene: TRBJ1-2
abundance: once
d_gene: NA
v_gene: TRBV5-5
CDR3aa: CASSLEHQMIHTF
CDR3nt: TGTGCCAGCAGCTTGGAACACCAGATGATCCACACCTTC

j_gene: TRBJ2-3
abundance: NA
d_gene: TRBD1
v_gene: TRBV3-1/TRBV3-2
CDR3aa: CASSPRTGGWTDTQYF
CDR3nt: TGTGCCAGCAGCCCCCGGACAGGGGGTTGGACAGATACGCAGTATTTT

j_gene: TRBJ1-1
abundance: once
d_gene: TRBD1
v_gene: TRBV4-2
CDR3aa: CASSQLPTGGVNTEAFF
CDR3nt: TGTGCCAGCAGCCAACTACCGACAGGGGGAGTAAACACTGAAGCTTTCTTT

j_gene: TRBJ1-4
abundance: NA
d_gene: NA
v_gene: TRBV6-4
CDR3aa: CASSDRNRVIHNEKLFF
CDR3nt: TGTGCCAGCAGTGACCGCAACAGGGTGATCCATAATGAAAAACTGTTTTTT

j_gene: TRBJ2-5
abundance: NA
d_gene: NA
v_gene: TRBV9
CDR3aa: CASSVVGGQETQYF
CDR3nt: TGTGCCAGCAGCGTAGTTGGGGGGCAAGAGACCCAGTACTTC

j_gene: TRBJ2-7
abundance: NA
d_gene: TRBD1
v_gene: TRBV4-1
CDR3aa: CASSHPPGQIYEQYF
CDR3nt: TGCGCCAGCAGCCATCCACCGGGACAGATCTACGAGCAGTACTTC

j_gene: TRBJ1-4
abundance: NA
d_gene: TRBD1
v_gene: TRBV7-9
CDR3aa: CASSSGTANEKLFF
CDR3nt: TGTGCCAGCAGCTCGGGGACAGCGAATGAAAAACTGTTTTTT

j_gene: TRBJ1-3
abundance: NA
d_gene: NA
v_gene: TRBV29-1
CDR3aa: CSVEGREGNTIYF
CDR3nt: TGCAGCGTTGAGGGCAGGGAAGGAAACACCATATATTTT

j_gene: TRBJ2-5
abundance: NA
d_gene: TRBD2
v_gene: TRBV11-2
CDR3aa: CASSLDLARGTSGNQETQYF
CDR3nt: TGTGCCAGCAGCTTAGATCTAGCAAGAGGGACTAGCGGCAACCAAGAGACCCAGTACTTC

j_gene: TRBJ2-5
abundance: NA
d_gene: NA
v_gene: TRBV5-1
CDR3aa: CASSPDSQETQYF
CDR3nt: TGCGCCAGCAGCCCGGACAGTCAAGAGACCCAGTACTTC

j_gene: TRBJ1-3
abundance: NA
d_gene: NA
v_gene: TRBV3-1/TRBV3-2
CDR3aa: CATWGGSSGNTIYF
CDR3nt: TGTGCCACCTGGGGGGGGAGCTCTGGAAACACCATATATTTT

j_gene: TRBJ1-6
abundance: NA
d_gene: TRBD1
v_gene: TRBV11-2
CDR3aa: CASSPDRSSPLHF
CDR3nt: TGTGCCAGCAGCCCGGACAGGTCTTCACCCCTCCACTTT

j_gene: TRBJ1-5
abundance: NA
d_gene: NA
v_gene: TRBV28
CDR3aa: CASSVTGQPQHF
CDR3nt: TGTGCCAGCAGTGTAACAGGACAGCCCCAGCATTTT

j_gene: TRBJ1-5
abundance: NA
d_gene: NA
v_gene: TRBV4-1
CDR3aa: CASSQDPGNGNQPQHF
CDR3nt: TGCGCCAGCAGCCAAGATCCGGGGAACGGCAATCAGCCCCAGCATTTT

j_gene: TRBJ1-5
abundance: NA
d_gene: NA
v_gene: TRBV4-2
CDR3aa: CASSPQILGGRESNQPQHF
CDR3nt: TGTGCCAGCAGCCCACAGATTCTAGGGGGGAGGGAGAGCAATCAGCCCCAGCATTTT

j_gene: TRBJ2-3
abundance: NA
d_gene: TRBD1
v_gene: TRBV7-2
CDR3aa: CASSLPFSSGQPSTDTQYF
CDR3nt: TGTGCCAGCAGCTTACCCTTTTCGTCGGGACAGCCAAGCACAGATACGCAGTATTTT

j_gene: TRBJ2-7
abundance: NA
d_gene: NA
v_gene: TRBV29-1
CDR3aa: CSVRTAGQAHEQYF
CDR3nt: TGCAGCGTTCGAACGGCAGGGCAGGCCCACGAGCAGTACTTC

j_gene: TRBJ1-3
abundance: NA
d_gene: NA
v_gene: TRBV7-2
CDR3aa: CASSYTVPGSGNTIYF
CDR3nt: TGTGCCAGCAGCTACACCGTTCCAGGGTCAGGAAACACCATATATTTT

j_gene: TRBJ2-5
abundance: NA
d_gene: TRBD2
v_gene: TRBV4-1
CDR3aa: CASSQEGGRRRETQYF
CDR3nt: TGCGCCAGCAGCCAAGAGGGCGGGAGGCGAAGGGAGACCCAGTACTTC

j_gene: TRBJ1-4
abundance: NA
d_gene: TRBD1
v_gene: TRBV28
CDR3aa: CASSYLGQGGRSEKLFF
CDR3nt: TGTGCCAGCAGTTACCTGGGACAGGGGGGAAGGTCGGAAAAACTGTTTTTT

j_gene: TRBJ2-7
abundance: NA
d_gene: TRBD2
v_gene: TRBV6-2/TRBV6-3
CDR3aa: CASSSAGGFNEQYF
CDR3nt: TGTGCCAGCAGTAGTGCGGGAGGGTTCAACGAGCAGTACTTC

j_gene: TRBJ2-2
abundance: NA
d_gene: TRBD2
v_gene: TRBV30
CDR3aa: CAWTIAGGSGGELFF
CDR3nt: TGTGCCTGGACAATTGCGGGAGGTTCCGGCGGGGAGCTGTTTTTT

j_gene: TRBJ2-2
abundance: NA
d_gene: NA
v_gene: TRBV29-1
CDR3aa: CSVAGGGGELFF
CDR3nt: TGCAGCGTTGCCGGAGGAGGGGGGGAGCTGTTTTTT

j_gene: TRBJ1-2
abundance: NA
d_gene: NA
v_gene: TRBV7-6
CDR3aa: CASSLARNNGYTF
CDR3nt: TGTGCCAGCAGCTTAGCGCGGAATAATGGCTACACCTTC

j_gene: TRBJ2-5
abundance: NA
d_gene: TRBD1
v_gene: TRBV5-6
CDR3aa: CASSLSGQGRVWRETQYF
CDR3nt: TGTGCCAGCAGCTTGAGCGGACAGGGACGTGTGTGGAGAGAGACCCAGTACTTC

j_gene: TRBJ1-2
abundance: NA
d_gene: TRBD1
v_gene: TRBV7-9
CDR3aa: CASSLDRGLSGYTF
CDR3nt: TGTGCCAGCAGCCTGGACAGGGGGCTTAGCGGCTACACCTTC

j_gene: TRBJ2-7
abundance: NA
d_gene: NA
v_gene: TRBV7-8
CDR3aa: CASSATGTSEQYF
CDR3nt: TGTGCCAGCAGCGCTACCGGGACAAGCGAGCAGTACTTC

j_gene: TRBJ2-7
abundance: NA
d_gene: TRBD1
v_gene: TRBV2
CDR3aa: CASSVPDRFKVGYEQYF
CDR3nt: TGTGCCAGCAGTGTACCGGACAGGTTTAAGGTGGGGTACGAGCAGTACTTC

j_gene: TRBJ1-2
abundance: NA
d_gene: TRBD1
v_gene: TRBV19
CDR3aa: CASSTPSGTGGYGYTF
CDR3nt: TGTGCCAGTAGTACACCCTCCGGGACAGGGGGCTATGGCTACACCTTC

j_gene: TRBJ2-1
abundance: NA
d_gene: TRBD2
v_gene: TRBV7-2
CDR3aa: CASSLEPPRGSGRRNEQFF
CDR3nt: TGTGCCAGCAGCTTAGAGCCCCCCCGGGGTAGCGGGAGGCGGAATGAGCAGTTCTTC

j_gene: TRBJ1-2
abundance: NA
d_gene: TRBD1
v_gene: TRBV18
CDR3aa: CASSPQGEYYGYTF
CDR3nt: TGTGCCAGCTCACCCCAGGGGGAGTACTATGGCTACACCTTC

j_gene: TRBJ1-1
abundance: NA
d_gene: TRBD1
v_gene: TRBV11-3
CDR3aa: CASSLSEDRDIFF
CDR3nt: TGTGCCAGCAGCTTATCCGAGGACAGGGATATTTTCTTT

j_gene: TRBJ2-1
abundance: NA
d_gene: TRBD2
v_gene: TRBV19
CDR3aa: CASSTTSGSYNEQFF
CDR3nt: TGTGCCAGTAGTACCACTAGCGGGTCCTACAATGAGCAGTTCTTC

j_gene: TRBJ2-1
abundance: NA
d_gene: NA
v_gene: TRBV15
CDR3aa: CATSSPPGERSEQFF
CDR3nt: TGTGCCACCAGCAGCCCCCCGGGGGAACGGTCTGAGCAGTTCTTC

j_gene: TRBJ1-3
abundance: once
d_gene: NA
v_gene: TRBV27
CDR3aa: CASNHVSYASGNTIYF
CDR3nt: TGTGCCAGCAATCATGTTTCCTATGCCTCTGGAAACACCATATATTTT

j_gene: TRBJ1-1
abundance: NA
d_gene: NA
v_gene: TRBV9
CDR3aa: CASSALGGGAEAFF
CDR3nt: TGTGCCAGCAGCGCTTTAGGGGGTGGCGCTGAAGCTTTCTTT

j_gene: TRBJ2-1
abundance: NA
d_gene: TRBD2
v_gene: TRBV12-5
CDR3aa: CASGLVSVGGYYNEQFF
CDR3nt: TGTGCTAGTGGTTTGGTCAGTGTGGGGGGGTACTACAATGAGCAGTTCTTC

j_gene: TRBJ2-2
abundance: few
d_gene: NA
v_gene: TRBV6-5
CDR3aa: CASNSDSLTGELFF
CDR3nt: TGTGCCAGCAACTCGGACAGTCTCACCGGGGAGCTGTTTTTT

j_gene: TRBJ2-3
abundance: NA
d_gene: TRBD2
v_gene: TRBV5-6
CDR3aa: CASSPTWTSGTTQYF
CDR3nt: TGTGCCAGCAGTCCAACTTGGACTAGCGGGACTACGCAGTATTTT

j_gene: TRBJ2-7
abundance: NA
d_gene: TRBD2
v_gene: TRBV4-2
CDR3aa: CASSQAVSGGYSYEQYF
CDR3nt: TGTGCCAGCAGCCAAGCGGTCAGCGGGGGATATTCCTACGAGCAGTACTTC

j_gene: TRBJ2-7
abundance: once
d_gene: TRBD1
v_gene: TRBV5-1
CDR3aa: CASSVGQGAYEQYF
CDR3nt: TGCGCCAGCAGCGTGGGACAGGGGGCCTACGAGCAGTACTTC

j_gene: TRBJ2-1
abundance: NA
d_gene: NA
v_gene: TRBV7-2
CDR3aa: CASQIGPRGDEQFF
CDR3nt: TGTGCCAGCCAGATCGGTCCCAGGGGGGATGAGCAGTTCTTC

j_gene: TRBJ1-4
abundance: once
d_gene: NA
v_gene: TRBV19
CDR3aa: CASSTQQGGNEKLFF
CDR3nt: TGTGCCAGTAGTACCCAACAGGGAGGGAATGAAAAACTGTTTTTT

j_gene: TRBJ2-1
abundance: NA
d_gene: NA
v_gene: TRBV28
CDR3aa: CASTLFLSNEQFF
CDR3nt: TGTGCCAGCACCCTCTTTTTGTCCAATGAGCAGTTCTTC

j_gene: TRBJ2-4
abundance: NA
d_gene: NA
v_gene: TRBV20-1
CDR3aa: CSASRRDSDIQYF
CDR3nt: TGCAGTGCTAGTCGGCGGGACTCCGACATTCAGTACTTC

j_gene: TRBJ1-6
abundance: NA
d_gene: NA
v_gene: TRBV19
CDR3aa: CASSIVAAGDSPLHF
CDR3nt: TGTGCCAGTAGTATAGTTGCGGCAGGGGATTCACCCCTCCACTTT

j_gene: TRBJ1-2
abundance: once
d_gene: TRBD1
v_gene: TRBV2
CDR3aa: CASTVQGFSNYGYTF
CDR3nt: TGTGCCAGCACAGTACAGGGGTTTTCTAACTATGGCTACACCTTC

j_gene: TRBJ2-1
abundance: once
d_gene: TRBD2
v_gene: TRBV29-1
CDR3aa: CSVKRGGAGGNEQFF
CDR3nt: TGCAGCGTTAAACGAGGGGGGGCGGGAGGCAATGAGCAGTTCTTC